This TCR beta chain was recovered during a study of CD8+CD57+ T cells in acquired aplastic anemia. Study summary: Mean DNA quantity obtained from sorted CD4+ and CD8+ cells was around 2.9 ug.

The CDR3 is 13 residues long. CDR1 is DFQATT, CDR2 SNEGSKA, per germline (reference sequence). Trimming removed 3 bases from V and 5 bases from J, with 10 bases in between. General observations from the study: Common to patients and controls were twenty-nine CD8+ CDR3 sequences.

The use of genomic DNA as template underpinned the TCR beta VDJ and CDR3 profiling. TCRdb reanalysed the reads using MiXCR and keeps one entry per CDR3 protein. The table records 150,000 to 200,000 distinct CDR3 sequences, under 55% of them present only once. The authors sequenced patients whose flow cytometry had shown CD8+CD57+ cell expansion. Comment on this clonotype: As yet, its antigen is unknown.

J is TRBJ1-4 and V is TRBV20-1; D possibly corresponds to TRBD1 (5 bases). Sequenced: sorted CD4+, CD8+, or CD8+CD57+ T cells (not recorded which) from PBMCs. The TCR sequence derives from a human donor with aplastic anemia. CDR3 bases: TGCAGTGCTAGCGGGGCAGGGAATGAAAAACTGTTTTTT. Translation: CSASGAGNEKLFF.